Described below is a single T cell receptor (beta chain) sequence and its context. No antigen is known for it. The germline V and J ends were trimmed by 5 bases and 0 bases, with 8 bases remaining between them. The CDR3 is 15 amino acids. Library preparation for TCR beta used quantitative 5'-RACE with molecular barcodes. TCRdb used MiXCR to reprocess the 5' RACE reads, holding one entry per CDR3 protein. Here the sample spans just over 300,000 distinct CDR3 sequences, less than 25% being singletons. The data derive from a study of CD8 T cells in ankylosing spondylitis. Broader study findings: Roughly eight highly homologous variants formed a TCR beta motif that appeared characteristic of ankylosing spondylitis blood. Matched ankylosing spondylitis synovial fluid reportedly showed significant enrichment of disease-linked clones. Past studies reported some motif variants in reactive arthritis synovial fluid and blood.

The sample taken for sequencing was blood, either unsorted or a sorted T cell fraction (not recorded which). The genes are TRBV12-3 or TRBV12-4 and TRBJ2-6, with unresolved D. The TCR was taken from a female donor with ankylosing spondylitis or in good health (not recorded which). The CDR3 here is CASSPQFSGANVLTF. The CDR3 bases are TGTGCCAGCAGTCCACAATTCTCTGGGGCCAACGTCCTGACTTTC.